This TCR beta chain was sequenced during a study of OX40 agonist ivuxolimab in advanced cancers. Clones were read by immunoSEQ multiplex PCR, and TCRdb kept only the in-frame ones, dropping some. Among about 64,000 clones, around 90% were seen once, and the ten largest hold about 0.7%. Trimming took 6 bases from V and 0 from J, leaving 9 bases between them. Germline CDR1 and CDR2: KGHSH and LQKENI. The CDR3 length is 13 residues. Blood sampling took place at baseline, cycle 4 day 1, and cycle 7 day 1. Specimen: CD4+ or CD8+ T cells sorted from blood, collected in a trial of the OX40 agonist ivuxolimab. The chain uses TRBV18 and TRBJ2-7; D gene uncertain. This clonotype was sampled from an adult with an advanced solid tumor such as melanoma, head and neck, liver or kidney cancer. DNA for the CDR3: TGTGCCAGCTCCGGCAGGAACTCCTACGAGCAGTACTTC. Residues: CASSGRNSYEQYF.